The TCR beta chain described here comes from a study of T cell responses to AZD1222 COVID-19 vaccine. Whole-study results and caveats: Recipients of two AZD1222 doses showed rising Spike-specific TCR breadth and depth.

The repertoire was sequenced with immunoSEQ multiplex PCR; TCRdb's copy has only in-frame clones and lacks some. The top ten hold roughly 1.7% of the sample, which has over 150,000 clones, 94% seen once. Per germline, CDR1 MNHEY and CDR2 SVGAGI. V was trimmed by 5 bases and J by 3 bases, leaving 8 bases between them. This CDR3 spans 12 amino acids. Concerning this clone itself: No antigen is known for it.

Sample: peripheral blood, taken 28 days after the second AZD1222 dose. V and J are TRBV6-5 and TRBJ2-7; tentative D call: TRBD2 (5 bases). This TCR was recovered from an adult who received the AZD1222 COVID-19 vaccine. For the CDR3, the DNA is TGTGCCAGCAGTCAGGACTTCTACGAGCAGTACTTC. Its translation is CASSQDFYEQYF.